A selection of T cell receptor beta chains follows, all from one sample in a study of vaccination and CD4 T cells after COVID-19. TCRdb reprocessed the PCR reads via MiXCR and lists one record per CDR3 protein. The repertoire consists of 12,000 or so distinct CDR3 sequences, with around three fifths occurring once and the leading ten covering approximately 24%. Which antigens these TCRs recognize remains unknown. Sample: CD4+ T cells from blood, cultured in vitro. The receptor source for this set is a human donor who had recovered from COVID-19. The CDR3 runs from the conserved cysteine through the conserved F or W. A D gene is named only where the DNA matches it firmly. The size field is filled for only some rows; it gives once, few, many or a size class.

clone size	V gene	J gene	D gene	CDR3 DNA	CDR3 protein
NA	TRBV4-3	TRBJ1-4	TRBD1	TGCGCCAGCAGCCAAGAAACCAGGGGGTATGAAAAACTGTTTTTT	CASSQETRGYEKLFF
NA	TRBV6-5	TRBJ1-5	NA	TGTGCCAGCAGTTCCAACCCGCCAGGTGCGGGTGGCAATCAGCCCCAGCATTTT	CASSSNPPGAGGNQPQHF
NA	TRBV6-1	TRBJ1-1	NA	TGTGCCAGCAGTCCACAGGGATCGGAGTGGTACACTGAAGCTTTCTTT	CASSPQGSEWYTEAFF
NA	TRBV27	TRBJ2-3	TRBD2	TGTGCCAGCAGCCATACTAGCGGGAGAGATACGCAGTATTTT	CASSHTSGRDTQYF
NA	TRBV19	TRBJ2-5	NA	TGTGCCAGTAGTATACAAGGGGCCCACGATGGGACCCAGTACTTC	CASSIQGAHDGTQYF
few	TRBV12-3/TRBV12-4	TRBJ1-5	NA	TGTGCCAGCGGGTCTGCCAATCAGCCCCAGCATTTT	CASGSANQPQHF
NA	TRBV2	TRBJ1-6	TRBD1	TGTGCCAGTAACAGGGGACCCCTTTCACCCCTCCACTTT	CASNRGPLSPLHF
few	TRBV7-2	TRBJ2-1	NA	TGTGCCAGCAGCTCAAGCCGGGCCCGCCGCTACAATGAGCAGTTCTTC	CASSSSRARRYNEQFF
NA	TRBV9	TRBJ1-2	TRBD1	TGTGCCAGCAGCGTAGGTCACGGACAGGGAGCCGGCTACACCTTC	CASSVGHGQGAGYTF
few	TRBV6-1	TRBJ1-2	NA	TGTGCCAGCACACAGGCAGGGCTCTATGGCTACACCTTC	CASTQAGLYGYTF
once	TRBV28	TRBJ2-5	NA	TGTGCCAGCACCCCTGTCCTCCAGGGTCGAGAGACCCAGTACTTC	CASTPVLQGRETQYF
NA	TRBV11-2	TRBJ2-3	TRBD1	TGTGCCAGCAGCGAGAACAGGGGAACAGATACGCAGTATTTT	CASSENRGTDTQYF
few	TRBV7-8	TRBJ2-7	NA	TGTGCCAGCAGTTTAGGGGATTACGAGCAGTACTTC	CASSLGDYEQYF
NA	TRBV20-1	TRBJ1-1	NA	TGCAGTGCTAGAGTTTTCGGCAGGGAGAACACTGAAGCTTTCTTT	CSARVFGRENTEAFF
NA	TRBV5-4	TRBJ2-6	NA	TGTGCCAGCAGCGGACAAAAGACAGGAGACGGGGCCAACGTCCTGACTTTC	CASSGQKTGDGANVLTF
NA	TRBV27	TRBJ2-3	NA	TGTGCCAGCAGTTTAAGCGGGACAGGCACAGATACGCAGTATTTT	CASSLSGTGTDTQYF
NA	TRBV19	TRBJ1-5	NA	TGTGCCAGTAGTAGGGGATACACGGGGGGTTTGCCCCAGCATTTT	CASSRGYTGGLPQHF
few	TRBV2	TRBJ1-3	TRBD1	TGTGCCAGCAGTGAGTGGGACAGGATCTCGGGGGGAAACACCATATATTTT	CASSEWDRISGGNTIYF
NA	TRBV6-2/TRBV6-3	TRBJ2-7	NA	TGTGCCAGCAGCACGTGGACCGGAAGCGCCTACGAGCAGTACTTC	CASSTWTGSAYEQYF
NA	TRBV2	TRBJ2-5	NA	TGTGCCAGCAGGATAACAGAGGTTGGGACCCAGTACTTC	CASRITEVGTQYF
few	TRBV7-9	TRBJ1-2	NA	TGTGCCAGCAGCTGGGGAGGCAGGGACAATTATGGCTACACCTTC	CASSWGGRDNYGYTF
NA	TRBV6-1	TRBJ2-7	TRBD1	TGTGCCAGCAGGGGAGCGGGACAGGGGTCCTACGAGCAGTACTTC	CASRGAGQGSYEQYF
NA	TRBV2	TRBJ1-4	NA	TGTGCCAGCATCGGGAGAGAAAAACTGTTTTTT	CASIGREKLFF
NA	TRBV29-1	TRBJ2-7	TRBD2	TGCAGCGTCGGGGGGACTAGCGGGAGGGCCGGTGTTAGGGACGAGCAGTACTTC	CSVGGTSGRAGVRDEQYF
NA	TRBV20-1	TRBJ2-7	NA	TGCAGTGCTAGGGACCAGACTGCCCTCTCCTACGAGCAGTACTTC	CSARDQTALSYEQYF
NA	TRBV12-3/TRBV12-4	TRBJ2-7	NA	TGTGCCAGCAGCTACAGGTTCGAGCAGTACTTC	CASSYRFEQYF
NA	TRBV7-9	TRBJ2-3	NA	TGTGCCAGCAGCTCCCGGTCAGGGGTGGGCACAGATACGCAGTATTTT	CASSSRSGVGTDTQYF
NA	TRBV21-1	TRBJ2-7	NA	TGTGCCAGCAGCAAAGCTCGGAGACAGGAACCTAGCGGGAGCTGGAAAGAGCAGTACTTC	CASSKARRQEPSGSWKEQYF
few	TRBV20-1	TRBJ2-1	TRBD2	TGCAGTGCTAGAGTAGGCCTAGCGGGTTCCTCGCGCGATGAGCAGTTCTTC	CSARVGLAGSSRDEQFF
NA	TRBV19	TRBJ1-6	NA	TGTGCCAGTAGTGGGGACGGATATAATTCACCCCTCCACTTT	CASSGDGYNSPLHF
once	TRBV20-1	TRBJ1-5	TRBD1	TGCAGTGCTAGAGATTATCCCCGGACAGGAGGGGGGGGCCTCAATCAGCCCCAGCATTTT	CSARDYPRTGGGGLNQPQHF
NA	TRBV20-1	TRBJ1-5	NA	TGCAGTGCTACCCGGGCCGCGGCGGGTCAGCCCCAGCATTTT	CSATRAAAGQPQHF
NA	TRBV30	TRBJ1-2	NA	TGTGCCTGGACGTGGGGGCTCTTCTATGGCTACACCTTC	CAWTWGLFYGYTF
once	TRBV20-1	TRBJ1-2	NA	TGCAGTGCTAGAGATTGGACTAACTATGGCTACACCTTC	CSARDWTNYGYTF
few	TRBV7-2	TRBJ1-1	TRBD1	TGTGCCAGCAGCTTAGAGCAGGGGGCACAAACTTTCTTT	CASSLEQGAQTFF
NA	TRBV12-5	TRBJ1-1	NA	TGTGCTAGTGCCTTGGACCTAAACACTGAAGCTTTCTTT	CASALDLNTEAFF
few	TRBV20-1	TRBJ2-2	NA	TGCAGTGCTACAGAAGTTTCCGGGGAGCTGTTTTTT	CSATEVSGELFF
NA	TRBV27	TRBJ1-6	NA	TGTGCCAGCAGTTTCCTAAGTTCACCCCTCCACTTT	CASSFLSSPLHF
NA	TRBV28	TRBJ2-3	NA	TGTGCCAGCAATCGGGCTAGCACAGATACGCAGTATTTT	CASNRASTDTQYF
few	TRBV6-1	TRBJ2-7	NA	TGTGCCAGCAGTGGCGGGACACCCGGGGGGTACGAGCAGTACTTC	CASSGGTPGGYEQYF
NA	TRBV10-1	TRBJ2-2	NA	TGCGCCAGCAGTGAGTCCCTGCGGAACACCGGGGAGCTGTTTTTT	CASSESLRNTGELFF
NA	TRBV20-1	TRBJ2-2	TRBD2	TGCAGTGCTAGAGATTTTTCCGGGAGGAGGACCGGGGAGCTGTTTTTT	CSARDFSGRRTGELFF
few	TRBV28	TRBJ1-5	NA	TGTGCCAGCAGTCCCCCGCAGGGGAATCAGCCCCAGCATTTT	CASSPPQGNQPQHF
NA	TRBV6-2/TRBV6-3	TRBJ1-3	NA	TGTGCCAGCACAGGTTCGGGGCCGAGAAACACCATATATTTT	CASTGSGPRNTIYF
NA	TRBV20-1	TRBJ2-3	TRBD2	TGCAGTGGTCACCCCGGGAGGGCCTTTGCAGATACGCAGTATTTT	CSGHPGRAFADTQYF
NA	TRBV7-8	TRBJ1-2	TRBD1	TGTGCCAGCTCACAGACGGGACAGTCATTCTATGGCTACACCTTC	CASSQTGQSFYGYTF
NA	TRBV20-1	TRBJ2-3	NA	TGCAGTGCTATTCCTTTGGTGGGCACAGATACGCAGTATTTT	CSAIPLVGTDTQYF
NA	TRBV20-1	TRBJ2-5	NA	TGCAGTGCTAGAGACCTTTATCTTGCGAACAGGGGAGGAGGACAAGAGACCCAGTACTTC	CSARDLYLANRGGGQETQYF
NA	TRBV4-1	TRBJ2-1	TRBD1	TGCGCCAGCAGCCAAGAAGGGGGCGGCGAGCAGTTCTTC	CASSQEGGGEQFF
NA	TRBV5-4	TRBJ2-7	NA	TGTGCCAGCAGCTCGATGCTACAGGGTAATGCCTACGAGCAGTACTTC	CASSSMLQGNAYEQYF
NA	TRBV3-1	TRBJ1-1	NA	TGTGCCAGCAGCCAAGATCGGACTGAAGCTTTCTTT	CASSQDRTEAFF
NA	TRBV11-2	TRBJ1-1	NA	TGTGCCAGCAGCCCGCAGGGGAACACTGAAGCTTTCTTT	CASSPQGNTEAFF
NA	TRBV7-2	TRBJ2-3	NA	TGTGCCAGCAGCTTAGGGGACCTAAGCACAGATACGCAGTATTTT	CASSLGDLSTDTQYF
few	TRBV20-1	TRBJ1-1	TRBD1	TGCAGTCGTTCAGGGGGAGCTATGAACACTGAAGCTTTCTTT	CSRSGGAMNTEAFF
NA	TRBV20-1	TRBJ2-2	NA	TGCAGTGCACCCTCGGCTAGCGAGAACACCGGGGAGCTGTTTTTT	CSAPSASENTGELFF